This T cell receptor (beta chain) was recorded in a study of T cells in Graves' hyperthyroidism and ophthalmopathy. This clonotype was seen repeatedly, ten times or more. Authors of the study amplified TCR beta CDR3 regions from RNA transcripts. Carried out on the TCR CDR3, a first-round RT-PCR used the HTBI primer set. MiXCR was run by TCRdb on the multiplex PCR reads, yielding one entry per CDR3 protein. The sample yields approximately 380,000 distinct CDR3 sequences, about 19% seen once. Sequenced material: blood. The source is a woman between 18 and 29 years old with Graves' hyperthyroidism.

The CDR3 coding sequence is TGTGCCAGCAGTGAACATCCGGGACAGTCTGATTCACCCCTCCACTTT. It is translated as CASSEHPGQSDSPLHF. The chain is built from TRBV6-1 and TRBJ1-6; 7 bases line up with TRBD1. This CDR3 region has 16 residues. Trimming took 2 bases from V and 8 from J; bases not matched to a gene: 9. The germline CDR1 and CDR2 sequences are MNHNS and SASEGT.